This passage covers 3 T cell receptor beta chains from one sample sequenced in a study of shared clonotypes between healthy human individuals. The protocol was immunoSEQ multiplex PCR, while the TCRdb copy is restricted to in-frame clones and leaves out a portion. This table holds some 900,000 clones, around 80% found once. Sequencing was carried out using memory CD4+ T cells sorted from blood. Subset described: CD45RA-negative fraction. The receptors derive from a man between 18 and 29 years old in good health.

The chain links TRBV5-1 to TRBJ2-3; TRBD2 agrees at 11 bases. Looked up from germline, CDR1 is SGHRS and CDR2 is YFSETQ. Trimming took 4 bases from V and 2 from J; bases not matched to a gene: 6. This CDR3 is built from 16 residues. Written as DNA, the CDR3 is TGCGCCAGCAGCGTAGGGACTAGCGGAAACACAGATACGCAGTATTTT. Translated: CASSVGTSGNTDTQYF.

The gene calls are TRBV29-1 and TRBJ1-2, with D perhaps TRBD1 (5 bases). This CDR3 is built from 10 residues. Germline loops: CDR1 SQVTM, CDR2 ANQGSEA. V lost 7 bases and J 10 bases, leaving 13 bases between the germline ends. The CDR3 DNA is TGCAGCGCCCGGGGCAGCGACTACACCTTC. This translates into CSARGSDYTF.

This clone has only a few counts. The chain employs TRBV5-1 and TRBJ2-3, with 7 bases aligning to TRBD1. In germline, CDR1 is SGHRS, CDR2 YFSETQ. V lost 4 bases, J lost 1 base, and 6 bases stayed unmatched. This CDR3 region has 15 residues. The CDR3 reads CASSQGDSRTDTQYF. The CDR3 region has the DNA TGCGCCAGCAGCCAGGGGGACAGCCGCACAGATACGCAGTATTTT.